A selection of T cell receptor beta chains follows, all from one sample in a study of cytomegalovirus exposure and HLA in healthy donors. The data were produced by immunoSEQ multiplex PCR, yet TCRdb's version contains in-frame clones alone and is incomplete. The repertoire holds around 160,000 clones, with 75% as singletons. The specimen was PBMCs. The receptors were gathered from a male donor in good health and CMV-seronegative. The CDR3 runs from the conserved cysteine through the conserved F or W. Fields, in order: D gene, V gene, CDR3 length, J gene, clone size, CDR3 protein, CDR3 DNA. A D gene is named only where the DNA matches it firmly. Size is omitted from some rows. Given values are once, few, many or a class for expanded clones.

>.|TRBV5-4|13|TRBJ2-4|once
CASSGRDSRIQYF
TGTGCCAGCAGTGGGCGGGATAGCCGCATTCAGTACTTC
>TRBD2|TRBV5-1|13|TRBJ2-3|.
CASRGSGSDTQYF
TGCGCCAGCAGGGGTAGCGGGTCAGATACGCAGTATTTT
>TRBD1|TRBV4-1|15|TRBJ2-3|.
CASRHGQALTDTQYF
TGCGCCAGCAGGCACGGACAGGCACTCACAGATACGCAGTATTTT
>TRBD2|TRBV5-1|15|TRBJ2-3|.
CASSFAAGGPDTQYF
TGCGCCAGCAGCTTCGCAGCGGGAGGTCCAGATACGCAGTATTTT
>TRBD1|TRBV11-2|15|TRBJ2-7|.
CASSPWTGPSYEQYF
TGTGCCAGCAGCCCTTGGACAGGGCCCTCCTACGAGCAGTACTTC
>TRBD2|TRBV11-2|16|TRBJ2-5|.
CASSLGLAGSWETQYF
TGTGCCAGCAGCTTAGGACTAGCGGGGTCCTGGGAGACCCAGTACTTC
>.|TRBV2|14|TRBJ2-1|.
CASSIRDSYNEQFF
TGTGCCAGCAGTATCCGGGACTCCTACAATGAGCAGTTCTTC
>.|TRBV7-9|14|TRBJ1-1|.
CSSSFGSLNTEAFF
TGTTCCAGCAGCTTCGGTAGCTTGAACACTGAAGCTTTCTTT
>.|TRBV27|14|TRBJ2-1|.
CASSFRQRHNEQFF
TGTGCCAGCAGTTTTAGGCAGCGGCACAATGAGCAGTTCTTC
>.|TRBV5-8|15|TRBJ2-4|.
CASSLGRGGENIQYF
TGTGCCAGCAGCTTGGGTAGGGGCGGCGAAAACATTCAGTACTTC
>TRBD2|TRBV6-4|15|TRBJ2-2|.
CASSEASGNTGELFF
TGTGCCAGCAGTGAGGCTAGCGGGAACACCGGGGAGCTGTTTTTT
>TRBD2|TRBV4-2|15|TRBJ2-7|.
CASSQSAAGNYEQYF
TGTGCCAGCAGCCAAAGTGCAGCGGGAAACTACGAGCAGTACTTC
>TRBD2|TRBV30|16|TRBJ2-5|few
CAWSIPGTSQAETQYF
TGTGCCTGGAGTATCCCCGGGACTAGCCAGGCCGAGACCCAGTACTTC
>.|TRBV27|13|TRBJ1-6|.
CASSTSTNSPLHF
TGTGCCAGCAGTACCAGTACTAATTCACCCCTCCACTTT
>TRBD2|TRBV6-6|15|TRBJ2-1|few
CASSYDRTSGIEQFF
TGTGCCAGCAGTTACGATCGGACTAGCGGGATTGAGCAGTTCTTC
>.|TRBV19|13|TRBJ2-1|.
CASSIQGRHEQFF
TGTGCCAGTAGTATACAGGGGCGCCATGAGCAGTTCTTC
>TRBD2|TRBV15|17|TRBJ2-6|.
CATSRDPRGAGANVLTF
TGTGCCACCAGCAGAGATCCGCGGGGGGCCGGGGCCAACGTCCTGACTTTC
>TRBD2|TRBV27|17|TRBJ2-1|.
CASSLTGTSGRAGEQFF
TGTGCCAGCAGCCTTACTGGGACTAGCGGGAGGGCCGGTGAGCAGTTCTTC
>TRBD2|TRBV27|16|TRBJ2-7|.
CASSLTWVSGSYEQYF
TGTGCCAGCAGTTTAACCTGGGTTAGCGGGAGTTACGAGCAGTACTTC
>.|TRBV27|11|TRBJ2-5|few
CASLNGETQYF
TGTGCCAGCTTAAACGGGGAGACCCAGTACTTC
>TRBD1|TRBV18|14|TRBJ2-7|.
CASSSLQGYNEQYF
TGTGCCAGCTCATCCCTACAGGGGTACAACGAGCAGTACTTC
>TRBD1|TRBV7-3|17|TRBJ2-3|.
CASRPVFEGQRSDTQYF
TGTGCCAGCAGGCCCGTCTTCGAGGGACAGAGATCAGATACGCAGTATTTT
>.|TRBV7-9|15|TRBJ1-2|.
CSSSTSPRTAYGYTF
TGTTCCAGCAGCACCAGTCCCCGGACAGCCTATGGCTACACCTTC
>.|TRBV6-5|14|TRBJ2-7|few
CASSLKSTAYEQYF
TGTGCCAGCAGTTTAAAGTCTACGGCCTACGAGCAGTACTTC
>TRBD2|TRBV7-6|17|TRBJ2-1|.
CASSLVGGGSSYNEQFF
TGTGCCAGCAGCTTAGTGGGCGGGGGTAGCTCCTACAATGAGCAGTTCTTC
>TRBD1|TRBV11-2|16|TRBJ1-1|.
CASTLRRDRGDTEAFF
TGTGCCAGCACCCTCCGCCGGGACAGGGGTGACACTGAAGCTTTCTTT
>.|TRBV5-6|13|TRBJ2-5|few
CASRTGIQETQYF
TGTGCCAGCAGGACTGGAATCCAAGAGACCCAGTACTTC
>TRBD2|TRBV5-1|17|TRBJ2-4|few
CASSSGTSGVAKNIQYF
TGCGCCAGCAGCTCCGGGACTAGCGGGGTTGCCAAAAACATTCAGTACTTC
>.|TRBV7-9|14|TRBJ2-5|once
CASSEGGIRETQYF
TGTGCCAGCAGCGAAGGAGGAATCAGGGAGACCCAGTACTTC
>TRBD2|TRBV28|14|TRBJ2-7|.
CASKWRGMTYEQYF
TGTGCCAGCAAATGGCGGGGGATGACCTACGAGCAGTACTTC
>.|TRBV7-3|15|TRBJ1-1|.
CASSPKTGMNTEAFF
TGTGCCAGCAGCCCAAAGACAGGTATGAACACTGAAGCTTTCTTT
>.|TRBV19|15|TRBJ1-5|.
CASSIKDSSNQPQHF
TGTGCCAGTAGTATAAAGGACAGTAGCAATCAGCCCCAGCATTTT
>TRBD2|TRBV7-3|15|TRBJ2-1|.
CASSRLAGDHNEQFF
TGTGCCAGCAGCCGTCTAGCGGGAGACCACAATGAGCAGTTCTTC
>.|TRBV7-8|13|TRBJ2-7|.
CASSLAIRGEQYF
TGTGCCAGCAGCTTAGCGATCCGAGGCGAGCAGTACTTC
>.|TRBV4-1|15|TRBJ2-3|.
CASSPDSGSGDTQYF
TGTGCCAGCAGCCCAGACTCGGGTAGCGGAGATACGCAGTATTTT
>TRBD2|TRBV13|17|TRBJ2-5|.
CASSPPAGTSDQETQYF
TGTGCCAGCAGCCCCCCGGCCGGGACTAGCGACCAAGAGACCCAGTACTTC
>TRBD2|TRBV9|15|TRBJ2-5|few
CASGPRGEGGETQYF
TGTGCCAGCGGCCCCCGGGGGGAGGGCGGGGAGACCCAGTACTTC
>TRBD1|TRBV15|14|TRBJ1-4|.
CATSRGGQAEKLFF
TGTGCCACCAGCAGAGGTGGACAGGCTGAAAAACTGTTTTTT
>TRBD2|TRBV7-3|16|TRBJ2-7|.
CASSLSPGLAGHEQYF
TGTGCCAGCAGCTTATCCCCGGGACTAGCGGGACACGAGCAGTACTTC
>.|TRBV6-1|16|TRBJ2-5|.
CASSEVGSGSQETQYF
TGTGCCAGCAGTGAAGTAGGATCGGGTAGCCAAGAGACCCAGTACTTC
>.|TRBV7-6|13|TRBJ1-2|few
CASSLQGPRGYTF
TGTGCCAGCAGCTTACAGGGGCCGCGTGGCTACACCTTC
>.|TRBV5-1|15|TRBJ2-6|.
CASSLVSSGANVLTF
TGCGCCAGCAGCTTGGTTAGCTCTGGGGCCAACGTCCTGACTTTC
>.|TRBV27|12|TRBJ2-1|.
CATGTLNNEQFF
TGTGCCACCGGGACTCTAAACAATGAGCAGTTCTTC
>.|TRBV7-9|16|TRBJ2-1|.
CASSLSLDRNHNEQFF
TGTGCCAGCAGCCTCTCCCTAGACCGTAACCACAATGAGCAGTTCTTC
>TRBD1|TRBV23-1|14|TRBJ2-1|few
CVPFCPDRANEQFF
TGCGTTCCATTTTGCCCGGACAGGGCCAATGAGCAGTTCTTC
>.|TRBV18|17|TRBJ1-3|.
CASSPHDVGHSGNTIYF
TGTGCCAGCTCACCACACGACGTAGGACACTCTGGAAACACCATATATTTT
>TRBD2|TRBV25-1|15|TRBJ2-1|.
CASSYLAGGTNEQFF
TGTGCCAGCAGTTACCTAGCGGGAGGGACCAATGAGCAGTTCTTC
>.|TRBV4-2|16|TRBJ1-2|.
CASSLGLTGLSYGYTF
TGTGCCAGCAGCCTCGGGCTGACAGGCCTCAGCTATGGCTACACCTTC
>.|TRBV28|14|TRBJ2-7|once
CASSSQRFSYEQYF
TGTGCCAGCAGTTCCCAGCGGTTCTCGTACGAGCAGTACTTC
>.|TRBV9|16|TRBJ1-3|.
CASSVEDWYSGNTIYF
TGTGCCAGCAGCGTAGAAGACTGGTACTCTGGAAACACCATATATTTT
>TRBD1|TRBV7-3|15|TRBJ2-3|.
CASSLNRGLTDTQYF
TGTGCCAGCAGCTTAAACAGGGGCCTCACAGATACGCAGTATTTT
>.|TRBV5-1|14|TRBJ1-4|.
CASSSGQLNEKLFF
TGCGCCAGCAGCTCGGGACAACTTAATGAAAAACTGTTTTTT
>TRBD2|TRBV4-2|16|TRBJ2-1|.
CASSQAGTNPYNEQFF
TGTGCCAGCAGCCAAGCCGGGACTAACCCCTACAATGAGCAGTTCTTC
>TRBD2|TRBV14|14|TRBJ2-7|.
CASSRSGGYYEQYF
TGTGCCAGCAGCCGTAGCGGGGGTTACTACGAGCAGTACTTC
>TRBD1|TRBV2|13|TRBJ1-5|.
CASRGQGAGPQHF
TGTGCCAGCAGAGGGCAGGGGGCAGGGCCCCAGCATTTT
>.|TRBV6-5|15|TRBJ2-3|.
CASRYQFERVDTQYF
TGTGCCAGCAGGTACCAGTTTGAACGGGTAGATACGCAGTATTTT
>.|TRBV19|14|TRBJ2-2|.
CASSSGRDTGELFF
TGTGCCAGTAGTAGTGGCAGGGACACCGGGGAGCTGTTTTTT
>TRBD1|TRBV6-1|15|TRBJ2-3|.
CASSVDRGRTDTQYF
TGTGCCAGCAGTGTGGACAGGGGGAGAACAGATACGCAGTATTTT
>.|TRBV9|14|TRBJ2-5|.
CASSVARTVGTQYF
TGTGCCAGCAGCGTTGCCAGGACTGTGGGGACCCAGTACTTC
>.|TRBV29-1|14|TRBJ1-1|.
CSVDRDNMNTEAFF
TGCAGCGTTGATAGGGACAACATGAACACTGAAGCTTTCTTT